Following are 23 T cell receptor beta chains from one sample sequenced in a study of control samples from healthy donors and cancer patients. The data were produced by immunoSEQ multiplex PCR, yet TCRdb's version contains in-frame clones alone and is incomplete. The repertoire holds over 150,000 clones, with about nine tenths as singletons. Sequencing was performed on blood. The receptor set was obtained from a woman in her 40s in good health.

The genes are TRBV27 and TRBJ1-2; D is unclear. The CDR3 sequence is 14 residues long. V shed 4 bases and J shed 8 bases, with 17 bases lying between them. CDR1 and CDR2 (germline): MNHEY, SMNVEV (reference sequence). CDR3 sequence reads: CASSSSLPERGYTF. The CDR3, as DNA: TGTGCCAGCAGTTCTTCCCTCCCCGAGCGGGGCTACACCTTC.

The genes are TRBV5-1 and TRBJ2-7, with 7 bases identical to TRBD1. Trimming took 0 bases from V and 7 from J; bases not matched to a gene: 4. This CDR3 comprises 13 residues. Per germline, CDR1 SGHRS and CDR2 YFSETQ. Written as DNA, the CDR3 is TGCGCCAGCAGCTTGGGACAGGGAGATGAGCAGTACTTC. It codes for CASSLGQGDEQYF.

This clone was counted once. The rearrangement joins TRBV9 to TRBJ2-7; D may correspond to TRBD1 or TRBD2 (5 bases each). The germline CDR1 and CDR2 sequences are SGDLS and YYNGEE. This CDR3 spans 15 amino acids. Trimming stripped 0 bases from V and 2 bases from J, with 12 bases between. CDR3 amino acids: CASSVGPGPPYEQYF. The CDR3 bases are TGTGCCAGCAGCGTAGGCCCGGGGCCTCCCTACGAGCAGTACTTC.

The V gene is TRBV4-1, the J gene TRBJ2-5; 8 nucleotides align to TRBD2. Germline trimming cut 4 bases from V and 4 bases from J; bases unmatched to any gene: 11. Germline assignment: CDR1 MGHRA and CDR2 YSYEKL. The CDR3 consists of 16 residues. The CDR3: CASSPLPGGALETQYF. The CDR3 nucleotides read TGCGCCAGCAGCCCGTTACCCGGGGGGGCCCTAGAGACCCAGTACTTC.

The chain is built from TRBV11-2 and TRBJ2-1, with TRBD2 identical over 13 bases. Germline-derived CDR1 and CDR2 are SGHAT and FQNNGV. CDR3 size: 15 residues. After removal of 5 bases from V and 5 bases from J, the junction contained 3 bases not matched to a gene. This chain's CDR3 is CASSPGTSGNNEQFF. DNA for the CDR3: TGTGCCAGCAGCCCCGGGACTAGCGGGAACAATGAGCAGTTCTTC.

This clone has only one observation. This chain links TRBV7-2 with TRBJ2-3; D ambiguous. The V and J ends lost 5 bases and 0 bases respectively, with 12 bases between them. Germline assignment: CDR1 SGHTA and CDR2 FQGNSA. The CDR3 has 15 residues. The CDR3 nucleotides read TGTGCCAGCAGCACCGTAGTTGCAAGCACAGATACGCAGTATTTT. Translating gives CASSTVVASTDTQYF.

This clone was detected many times. The chain has TRBV4-2 and TRBJ2-2; 13 bases align to TRBD2. The CDR3 has 16 residues. The V and J ends lost 7 bases and 6 bases, in that order; junction bases with no gene match: 8. In germline, CDR1 is LGHNA, CDR2 YNFKEQ. This CDR3 is CASTTHTSGGAGELFF. The CDR3 DNA sequence: TGTGCCAGCACCACTCATACTAGCGGGGGGGCCGGGGAGCTGTTTTTT.

This chain connects TRBV10-2 to TRBJ1-2, with D possibly being TRBD1 (6 bases). The V gene's germline CDR1 is WSHSY and CDR2 SAAADI. With 5 bases removed from V and 8 bases from J, the gap between germline ends came to 18 bases. The CDR3 sequence is 14 residues long. CDR3 coding DNA: TGCGCCAGCAGTATAGGGACACCGGTCTTGGGCTACACCTTC. Residues: CASSIGTPVLGYTF.

The chain carries TRBV5-6 and TRBJ2-7, with 14 bases fitting TRBD2. The CDR3 length is 17 residues. After removal of 5 bases from V and 0 bases from J, the junction contained 7 bases not matched to a gene. Per the germline V gene, CDR1 is SGHDT and CDR2 is YYEEEE. In nucleotides, the CDR3 is TGTGCCAGCAGTAGGGGACTAGCGGGGGTCCACTCCTACGAGCAGTACTTC. It is translated as CASSRGLAGVHSYEQYF.

This clone turned up a few times. The J gene is TRBJ2-1, the V gene TRBV7-9; tentatively, D is TRBD1 or TRBD2 (6 bases each). Per germline, CDR1 SEHNR and CDR2 FQNEAQ (reference sequence). V lost 0 bases to trimming and J lost 9 bases, with 9 bases between them. The length of the CDR3 is 13 residues. The CDR3 region has the DNA TGTGCCAGCAGCTTAGCGGGGGGCGGTGAGCAGTTCTTC. This sequence encodes CASSLAGGGEQFF.

The chain uses TRBV7-9 and TRBJ1-1; D might be TRBD1 (5 bases). Germline V gene data show CDR1 as SEHNR and CDR2 as FQNEAQ (reference sequence). Trimming pared 5 bases from V and 11 bases from J, leaving 21 bases between. The CDR3 runs 14 residues. CDR3 sequence reads: CASSTGLRGFNAFF. The CDR3 coding sequence is TGTGCCAGCAGCACGGGACTTCGTGGATTTAACGCTTTCTTT.

This clone showed up just once. The CDR3 reads CASSSVSSGYGYTF. In DNA form, the CDR3 reads TGTGCCAGTTCGTCGGTCTCCTCGGGCTATGGCTACACCTTC. This chain joins TRBV19 and TRBJ1-2, with D unclear. Germline assignment: CDR1 LNHDA and CDR2 SQIVND (reference sequence). This CDR3 contains 14 residues. V was shortened by 8 bases and J by 4 bases, with 17 bases between the two germline ends.

Here the CDR3 DNA reads TGCGCCAGCAGCTTGAGGCGGTCGCGGGTGGACGAGCAGTACTTC. This encodes CASSLRRSRVDEQYF. The chain carries TRBV5-1 and TRBJ2-7, with D perhaps TRBD2 (5 bases). CDR1 and CDR2 from the germline V gene are SGHRS and YFSETQ. V was shortened by 1 base and J by 5 bases, with 16 bases between the two germline ends. This CDR3 region has 15 residues.

The chain links TRBV5-6 to TRBJ1-1; TRBD1 might be the D (5 bases). Germline CDR1 reads SGHDT; CDR2 reads YYEEEE. The CDR3 totals 15 residues. V shed 0 bases and J shed 0 bases, with 9 bases lying between them. CDR3 sequence: CASSLERQMNTEAFF. The CDR3 nucleotides are TGTGCCAGCAGCTTGGAGAGACAGATGAACACTGAAGCTTTCTTT.

CDR3 coding DNA: TGTGCCAGCGGAACAACAGTGAACACTGAAGCTTTCTTT. Encoded protein: CASGTTVNTEAFF. The chain carries TRBV27 and TRBJ1-1; D remains ambiguous. Germline CDR1 and CDR2: MNHEY and SMNVEV (reference sequence). Trimming pared 8 bases from V and 0 bases from J, leaving 10 bases between. The CDR3 has 13 amino acids.

The chain employs TRBV4-1 and TRBJ2-2; D gene unclear. The V and J ends lost 2 bases and 1 base respectively, with 5 bases between them. Germline CDR1 MGHRA, CDR2 YSYEKL. The CDR3 has 14 amino acids. The DNA of the CDR3 is TGCGCCAGCAGCCAAACTCAGAACACCGGGGAGCTGTTTTTT. This codes for CASSQTQNTGELFF.

The chain uses TRBV14 and TRBJ1-4; TRBD1 might be the D (5 bases). The V end was cut by 5 bases, the J end by 4 bases, with 8 bases between. Germline V gene data show CDR1 as SGHDN and CDR2 as FVKESK. There are 13 residues in the CDR3. CDR3 protein: CASSRDLNEKLFF. The CDR3 region has the DNA TGTGCCAGCAGCAGGGACCTTAATGAAAAACTGTTTTTT.

On this clone: Other nucleotide sequences from this sample produce the same CDR3. The V and J genes are TRBV6-5 and TRBJ1-5, with 7 bases matching TRBD1. The V gene's germline CDR1 is MNHEY and CDR2 SVGAGI. This CDR3 contains 14 residues. V shed 5 bases, J shed 5 bases, and the junction held 6 bases outside the gene matches. The CDR3 nucleotides are TGTGCCAGCAGTAAACAGGGGAGAGATCAGCCCCAGCATTTT. Amino acids: CASSKQGRDQPQHF.

The chain links TRBV5-1 to TRBJ2-5; 13 nucleotides align to TRBD2. CDR1 is SGHRS and CDR2 is YFSETQ in the germline V gene. The CDR3 has 16 amino acids. Trimming removed 1 base from V and 4 bases from J; junction bases left unmatched: 4. The DNA of the CDR3 is TGCGCCAGCAGCTTGACTAGCGGGGGGGCCGGAGAGACCCAGTACTTC. Its translation: CASSLTSGGAGETQYF.

V gene TRBV6-5 combines with J gene TRBJ1-1; D gene uncertain. Germline CDR1 MNHEY, CDR2 SVGAGI. CDR3 length equals 15 residues. V was cut by 8 bases and J by 1 base, with 17 bases left in between. The CDR3 here is CASSLLRAENTEAFF. The CDR3 nucleotides are TGTGCCAGCTCCTTACTAAGGGCTGAGAACACTGAAGCTTTCTTT.

The rearrangement joins TRBV24-1 to TRBJ2-2; D is unclear. The germline V and J ends were trimmed by 0 bases and 3 bases, with 1 base remaining between them. The CDR3 sequence is 13 residues long. Germline-derived CDR1 and CDR2 are KGHDR and SFDVKD. As DNA, the CDR3 is TGTGCCACCAGTGATTTGTACACCGGGGAGCTGTTTTTT. The encoded protein is CATSDLYTGELFF.

The chain has TRBV9 and TRBJ2-7, with D uncertain. Trimming took 0 bases from V and 4 from J, leaving 2 bases between them. This CDR3 is 11 amino acids long. Germline assignment: CDR1 SGDLS and CDR2 YYNGEE. This CDR3 is CASSVGYEQYF. In nucleotides, the CDR3 is TGTGCCAGCAGCGTAGGGTACGAGCAGTACTTC.

The chain links TRBV21-1 to TRBJ1-5. TRBV21-1 is a pseudogene segment. The CDR3 consists of 17 residues. This chain's CDR3 is CASSKSIGGPNNQPQHF. CDR3 nucleotides: TGTGCCAGCAGCAAGAGTATTGGGGGGCCTAACAATCAGCCCCAGCATTTT.